Reported below is one TCR beta chain. No antigen is known for it. Indicated time point: after dendritic cell vaccination, including at tumor progression/relapse. The data originate from a study of glioma-infiltrating T cells after dendritic cell vaccination. Study as a whole: Samples are from glioblastoma patients in Phase I and II dendritic cell vaccine trials. Three intradermal dendritic cell vaccine injections were given every two weeks. Broader study findings: Complete blood and tumor specimen sets were limited to few patients.

The CDR3 is 23 residues long. V lost 5 bases and J lost 0, with 32 bases in between. Germline assignment: CDR1 LNHNV and CDR2 YYDKDF (reference sequence). The PCR used 60 V beta and 13 J beta primers. Clones were read by immunoSEQ multiplex PCR, and TCRdb kept only the in-frame ones, dropping some. This sample carries about 76,000 clones, roughly 91% of them seen once, and the ten largest clones take approximately 2.4%. The chain couples TRBV15 to TRBJ2-6; D may be TRBD2 (6 bases). This TCR derives from a human donor with glioblastoma. Material: blood, obtained after dendritic cell vaccination. The CDR3 coding sequence is TGTGCCACCAGCGTGAGATGGGTTAGAGGAGGGTATGCGCAGAGCTCTGGGGCCAACGTCCTGACTTTC. Translation gives CATSVRWVRGGYAQSSGANVLTF.